These 21 T cell receptor beta chains came from one sample sequenced in a study of T cells in Graves' hyperthyroidism and ophthalmopathy. TCR beta CDR3 regions were amplified from RNA transcripts. With the HTBI primer set, the TCR CDR3 went through a first round of RT-PCR. MiXCR, run by TCRdb on the multiplex PCR reads, gives a single entry per CDR3 protein. The sample lists roughly 510,000 distinct CDR3 sequences, around 50% occurring once. Sequencing was done on a sample of peripheral blood or thyroid tissue (not recorded which). The receptors were sampled from an adult woman with Graves' disease, either hyperthyroidism or ophthalmopathy (not recorded which).

This chain links TRBV29-1 with TRBJ1-3; D is ambiguous. Trimming stripped 6 bases from V and 2 bases from J, with 11 bases between. Germline V lookup: CDR1 SQVTM, CDR2 ANQGSEA. The CDR3 sequence is 13 residues long. The CDR3 DNA is TGCAGCGTGCAGTTAGCCACTGGAAACACCATATATTTT. As protein: CSVQLATGNTIYF.

The chain couples TRBV11-1 to TRBJ1-4; D not resolved. The germline gives CDR1 SGHAT, CDR2 FQDESV (reference sequence). There are 16 residues in the CDR3. V was pared by 3 bases and J by 0 bases, with 11 bases between. CDR3 amino acids: CASSLGIGTTNEKLFF. The CDR3 nucleotides read TGTGCCAGCAGCTTGGGGATCGGTACAACTAATGAAAAACTGTTTTTT.

Worth noting for this clonotype: An end of the junction differs from the germline gene, which may be a read error. The gene calls are TRBV29-1 and TRBJ1-2; D ambiguous. From germline, CDR1 is SQVTM and CDR2 ANQGSEA. This CDR3 is built from 12 residues. CDR3 sequence (DNA): TGCGGCGTTGAAATCGAGTCGGGTGACTACACCTTC. It yields the protein CGVEIESGDYTF. Supplemented by reference TRBV29-1 and TRBJ1-2, the full variable domain reads SAVISQKPSRDICQRGTSLTIQCQVDSQVTMMFWYRQQPGQSLTLIATANQGSEATYESGFVIDKFPISRPNLTFSTLTVSNMSPEDSSIYLCGVEIESGDYTFGSGTRLTVV.

CDR3 DNA: TGCAGTGCTAAGGGACAGGGGGCGCCCGGCTACACCTTC. Its translation is CSAKGQGAPGYTF. V and J are TRBV20-1 and TRBJ1-2; the match to TRBD1 covers 12 bases. The V gene end was trimmed by 4 bases and the J gene end by 8 bases; junction bases not matched to a gene: 5. Germline loops: CDR1 DFQATT, CDR2 SNEGSKA (reference sequence). There are 13 residues in the CDR3.

This clonotype was seen at least ten times. The chain is built from TRBV19 and TRBJ1-1; D gene unclear. Per germline, CDR1 LNHDA and CDR2 SQIVND (reference sequence). The CDR3 consists of 15 residues. V lost 2 bases and J lost 1, with 11 bases in between. The CDR3: CASSIIRRGNTEAFF. The CDR3, as DNA: TGTGCCAGTAGTATAATCCGGAGAGGGAACACTGAAGCTTTCTTT.

The sample holds many counts of this clonotype. The V gene is TRBV6-1, the J gene TRBJ1-5; TRBD1 is a possible D gene (5 bases). Germline V CDR1 and CDR2: MNHNS, SASEGT. V lost 1 base and J lost 4, with 11 bases in between. The CDR3 is made up of 15 amino acids. DNA of the CDR3: TGTGCCAGCAGTGAAGGGGACGGTCTGAATCAGCCCCAGCATTTT. The encoded protein is CASSEGDGLNQPQHF.

Ten or more counts support this clonotype. J is TRBJ1-2 and V is TRBV6-5; a possible D gene is TRBD1 (5 bases). CDR1 MNHEY and CDR2 SVGAGI come from the germline V gene. Trimming removed 2 bases from V and 4 bases from J, with 8 bases in between. The CDR3 has 13 amino acids. The CDR3 protein is CASSYGGFYGYTF. The DNA of the CDR3 is TGTGCCAGCAGTTACGGGGGGTTCTATGGCTACACCTTC.

This clonotype turned up a few times. J is TRBJ2-5 and V is TRBV7-9, with 8 bases that match TRBD2. The end of the DNA aligns better with TRBJ2-7, so the J call may be wrong. CDR3 length: 16 residues. From germline, CDR1 is SEHNR and CDR2 FQNEAQ (reference sequence). Here the CDR3 DNA reads TGTGCCAGCAGCCACCCATTGAGCGGGGGCTCCTACGAGCAGTACTTC. Translated: CASSHPLSGGSYEQYF.

The sample holds one count of this clonotype. A much larger clone differs by one base, so this may be a read error. V and J are TRBV12-3 or TRBV12-4 and TRBJ2-5; unclear D gene. The CDR3 length is 14 residues. The CDR3 sequence is CASSFRQDQEIQYF. The CDR3 coding sequence is TGTGCCAGCAGTTTTCGGCAGGATCAAGAGATCCAGTACTTC.

At least ten counts were recorded for this clonotype. The chain couples TRBV7-6 to TRBJ2-7; possible D gene TRBD1, 5 bases. V was trimmed by 4 bases and J by 8 bases, leaving 15 bases between them. Germline CDR1 is SGHVS and CDR2 is FNYEAQ. The CDR3 is 13 amino acids. This CDR3 reads CASSSSQGSQQYF. In DNA, the CDR3 is TGTGCCAGCAGCTCCTCGCAGGGAAGTCAGCAGTACTTC.

This clonotype showed up just a few times. The J gene is TRBJ1-1, the V gene TRBV18, with D uncertain. The V and J ends lost 10 bases and 0 bases respectively, with 9 bases between them. The CDR3 has 12 amino acids. Germline V CDR1 and CDR2: KGHSH, LQKENI. The CDR3, as DNA: TGTGCCACCTCGGGGATGAACACTGAAGCTTTCTTT. As protein: CATSGMNTEAFF.

The chain joins TRBV10-3 to TRBJ2-5, with 15 bases fitting TRBD2. The CDR3 covers 17 residues. The germline CDR1 and CDR2 sequences are ENHRY and SYGVKD. V shed 2 bases and J 4 bases; nucleotides not matched to a gene: 5. Here the CDR3 DNA reads TGTGCCATCAGTGAGCTTGGACTAGCGGGAGGGGGAGAGACCCAGTACTTC. This sequence encodes CAISELGLAGGGETQYF.

This clonotype was recorded at least ten times. The chain recombines TRBV20-1 with TRBJ2-7; 10 nucleotides match TRBD1. J was trimmed by 6 bases and V by 1 base; bases with no gene match: 9. Looked up from germline, CDR1 is DFQATT and CDR2 is SNEGSKA (reference sequence). The CDR3 has 15 amino acids. The CDR3 loop is CSARALGQGNSEQYF. In nucleotides, the CDR3 is TGCAGTGCTAGAGCCCTGGGACAGGGGAATTCCGAGCAGTACTTC.

This clonotype was recorded at least ten times. J is TRBJ2-2 and V is TRBV29-1, with 13 bases identical to TRBD2. Germline CDR1 is SQVTM and CDR2 is ANQGSEA. This CDR3 contains 14 residues. Trimming took 7 bases from V and 4 from J; bases not matched to a gene: 3. The CDR3 DNA reads as TGCAGCGCCGGGACTAGCGGGACCACCGGGGAGCTGTTTTTT. It specifies CSAGTSGTTGELFF.

The chain has TRBV5-1 and TRBJ1-1, with D hard to call. V lost 6 bases and J 1 base, leaving 7 bases between the germline ends. The CDR3 is made up of 12 amino acids. Germline lookup yields CDR1 SGHRS and CDR2 YFSETQ. CDR3 DNA: TGCGCCAGCAAAGACCAGAACACTGAAGCTTTCTTT. This codes for CASKDQNTEAFF.

The rearrangement uses TRBV7-8 and TRBJ2-7; 8 nucleotides match TRBD2. Germline V gene lookup returns CDR1 SGHVS and CDR2 FQNEAQ. CDR3 length: 18 residues. J gave up 4 bases and V 5 bases, and 19 bases lay outside the gene matches. In DNA, the CDR3 is TGTGCCAGCAGCCACAGGGACCGGCGGGAGGTGAGATCGTACGAGCAGTACTTC. Translating gives CASSHRDRREVRSYEQYF.

The chain has TRBV7-9 and TRBJ1-5; 7 nucleotides match TRBD1. Trimming took 4 bases from V and 11 from J; bases not matched to a gene: 14. The CDR3 has 15 amino acids. The germline CDR1 and CDR2 sequences are SEHNR and FQNEAQ (reference sequence). The CDR3 sequence is CASSYATGSEETQHF. CDR3 DNA: TGTGCCAGCAGCTACGCGACAGGGTCGGAAGAGACCCAGCATTTT.

This clonotype was counted ten times or more. This chain connects TRBV2 to TRBJ2-7; possible D gene TRBD1, 5 bases. V lost 6 bases, J lost 2 bases, and 11 bases lay in between. The CDR3 sequence is 13 residues long. The germline V gene encodes CDR1 SNHLY and CDR2 FYNNEI. The CDR3 reads CASRAGYPYEQYF. CDR3 sequence (DNA): TGTGCCAGCAGGGCAGGGTACCCCTACGAGCAGTACTTC.

There are many counts of this clonotype. This chain links TRBV6-5 with TRBJ1-5; no clear D gene. The germline gives CDR1 MNHEY, CDR2 SVGAGI. This CDR3 is built from 12 residues. Trimming took 6 bases from V and 4 from J, leaving 7 bases between them. Here the CDR3 DNA reads TGTGCCAGCAGGAAGGGAAATCAGCCCCAGCATTTT. It codes for CASRKGNQPQHF.

The sample holds many counts of this clonotype. The chain couples TRBV5-5 to TRBJ1-1; D is uncertain. This CDR3 contains 16 residues. Germline values: CDR1 SGHKS, CDR2 YYEKEE (reference sequence). V lost 3 bases, J lost 1 base, and 16 bases lay in between. The CDR3 bases are TGTGCCAGCAGCTCTTCTCGATGGACGGGGAACACTGAAGCTTTCTTT. It specifies CASSSSRWTGNTEAFF.

This clonotype was recorded a few times. The rearrangement links TRBV10-3 to TRBJ2-1; 7 positions match TRBD2. The CDR3 sequence is 14 residues long. CDR1 and CDR2 from the germline V gene are ENHRY and SYGVKD. With 10 bases clipped from V and 5 bases from J, the junction kept 11 bases outside the gene matches. For the CDR3, the DNA is TGTGCCACCGGGCTAGCGGCCTCTCACAATGAGCAGTTCTTC. This translates into CATGLAASHNEQFF.